Listed below are T cell receptor beta chains from one sample, sequenced in a study of PD-1 blockade in classical Hodgkin lymphoma. Sequencing used immunoSEQ multiplex PCR; TCRdb keeps in-frame clones, though not all of them. The table shows about 94,000 clones, with roughly 87% occurring only once. The material was peripheral blood mononuclear cells (PBMCs), obtained before the second cycle of nivolumab. The receptors originated from a human donor with classical Hodgkin lymphoma. Each CDR3 is given without its conserved first and last residue.

v_gene	len	j_gene	CDR3aa
TRBV10-3	14	TRBJ1-5	AISESSQGNNQPQH
TRBV16	12	TRBJ1-3	ASSRDISGNTIY
TRBV11-3	11	TRBJ2-7	ASSEGIPYEQY
TRBV28	10	TRBJ1-5	ASSKERQPQH
TRBV4-1	17	TRBJ1-3	ASSPEGLGNFNSGNTIY
TRBV4-2	13	TRBJ2-7	ASSQLVEVGYEQY
TRBV5-8	14	TRBJ1-3	ASSFEIPSSGNTIY
TRBV2	13	TRBJ1-4	ASKPGPTVGEKLF
TRBV2	13	TRBJ2-1	ASSVESGGWNEQF
TRBV5-4	13	TRBJ2-1	ASSLLTPRRDEQF
TRBV27	11	TRBJ2-7	ASSPQGGYEQY
TRBV7-2	13	TRBJ2-1	ASSLAGTRFNEQF
TRBV15	13	TRBJ2-3	ATSRDRRAGDTQY
TRBV11-2	14	TRBJ2-3	ASSLVSLLETDTQY
TRBV6-1	12	TRBJ1-6	ASMPGGRNSPLH
TRBV2	15	TRBJ2-1	ASSQVQREGRGNEQF
TRBV7-2	16	TRBJ2-1	ASSLLAGGISRGNEQF
TRBV28	14	TRBJ2-7	ASSSRKQGALSEQY
TRBV29-1	9	TRBJ2-3	SQGGADTQY
TRBV28	11	TRBJ2-7	ASSFREGNEQY
TRBV27	9	TRBJ2-1	ASSPGNEQF
TRBV2	10	TRBJ2-7	ASKKETYEQY
TRBV5-1	12	TRBJ1-1	ASSLASHPVEAF
TRBV7-2	12	TRBJ2-1	ASGGGGSYNEQF
TRBV4-1	18	TRBJ2-6	ASSQGVTGGGISGANVLT
TRBV28	13	TRBJ2-3	ASSFPGVGTDTQY
TRBV29-1	11	TRBJ1-4	SVRQGLEEKLF
TRBV11-2	15	TRBJ1-4	ASSLGGWVATNEKLF
TRBV6-6	11	TRBJ1-2	ANRSDRDYGYT
TRBV13	13	TRBJ2-1	ASSVEASPYNEQF
TRBV11-2	16	TRBJ2-3	ASSLGYHDPTNTDTQY
TRBV28	10	TRBJ2-1	ASSLSYNEQF
TRBV6-5	11	TRBJ2-5	ASSPRAKETQY
TRBV6-5	12	TRBJ2-1	ASSLISDYNEQF
TRBV27	10	TRBJ2-3	ASKPSTDTQY
TRBV6-1	12	TRBJ1-5	ASSKVQGVQPQH
TRBV5-1	11	TRBJ1-3	ASRESMRNTIY
TRBV14	10	TRBJ1-1	ASSPGRTEAF
TRBV7-9	10	TRBJ1-1	ASRSTGSEAF
TRBV9	13	TRBJ2-3	ASSFSGLSTDTQY
TRBV29-1	11	TRBJ2-7	SVEGGETYEQY
TRBV11-2	16	TRBJ2-7	ASSLGRTSGSLLREQY
TRBV27	10	TRBJ1-5	ASSFTEGPQH
TRBV30	14	TRBJ2-3	AWGFRRSPSTDTQY
TRBV27	12	TRBJ1-1	ASRPRGVFTEAF
TRBV2	11	TRBJ1-5	ASNFQSNQPQH
TRBV25-1	9	TRBJ2-1	ASGGSGFQF
TRBV7-9	15	TRBJ2-5	ASSSLFGTQALETQY
TRBV5-1	10	TRBJ2-1	ATKTSGNEQF
TRBV7-2	13	TRBJ2-5	ASSLGQGALGTQY
TRBV28	13	TRBJ2-7	ASSSRGIGASEQY
TRBV6-1	13	TRBJ1-6	ASSEAMATDSPLH